This T cell receptor (beta chain) comes out of a study of T cells in Graves' hyperthyroidism and ophthalmopathy. Study-wide findings and caveats: Patients with ophthalmopathy were separated from those with stable hyperthyroidism by a 13 V-J model. Most thyroid clonotypes with frequency above 0.001 were detected in blood.

This clonotype was observed many times. Its cognate antigen is unknown. What was amplified from RNA transcripts were TCR beta CDR3 regions. Using the HTBI primer set, a first-round RT-PCR was run on the TCR CDR3. MiXCR was run by TCRdb on the multiplex PCR reads, yielding one entry per CDR3 protein. The sample has 300,000 to 400,000 distinct CDR3 sequences, around a sixth seen once; the top ten hold 35% to 50%. The study excluded patients with uncontrolled infection, other autoimmune disease, pregnancy or lactation. The CDR3 consists of 17 residues. Germline assignment: CDR1 SGHRS and CDR2 YFSETQ. V was pared by 0 bases and J by 0 bases, with 15 bases between.

The sequenced sample consisted of blood. V usage is TRBV5-1 and J usage is TRBJ1-2, with D unresolved. This receptor was taken from a man younger than 30 with Graves' ophthalmopathy. The CDR3 loop reads CASSLGFATEANYGYTF. In DNA, the CDR3 is TGCGCCAGCAGCTTGGGGTTCGCCACGGAAGCTAACTATGGCTACACCTTC.